There are many counts of the clone carrying this T cell receptor (beta chain). Its antigen remains unknown. Per germline, CDR1 SGHRS and CDR2 YFSETQ. The CDR3 is 16 amino acids. The J segment lost 5 bases and the V segment lost 0 bases, leaving 8 bases of the junction unmatched. Construction of TCR beta libraries was performed using quantitative 5'-RACE with molecular barcodes. One entry per CDR3 protein, called by TCRdb with MiXCR from the 5' RACE reads. The sample shows 45,000 to 60,000 distinct CDR3 sequences, less than 8.5% of them seen only once. The data are from a study of CD8 T cells in ankylosing spondylitis. Study findings and constraints: Clones tied to disease were said to be significantly enriched in matched ankylosing spondylitis synovial fluid. There was a TCR beta motif, made of several highly homologous variants, that appeared characteristic of ankylosing spondylitis blood.

Sample: blood, either unsorted or a sorted T cell fraction (not recorded which). This chain uses TRBV5-1 with TRBJ1-1; 9 positions match TRBD1. This sequence was found in a female donor with ankylosing spondylitis or in good health (not recorded which). DNA of the CDR3: TGCGCCAGCAGCTTGGCCCCGGGACAGGGTGGGACTGAAGCTTTCTTT. This encodes CASSLAPGQGGTEAFF.